This TCR beta chain was found in a study of cytomegalovirus exposure and HLA in healthy donors. The PCR had 60 Vbeta and 13 Jbeta primers. The assay was immunoSEQ multiplex PCR, and TCRdb's table has in-frame clones only and misses some. The sample records about 140,000 clones, approximately 88% being singletons. Turning to this clone: The target antigen is unknown.

Whole-study findings and limits: The authors later found most CMV-associated TCR beta chains appeared HLA-restricted.

The sequence came from a woman in her forties in good health and CMV-seronegative. The sample consisted of PBMCs.

CDR3 in DNA: TGTGCCTGCAGGGCAGGGCGAAGGAGCATGAACACTGAAGCTTTCTTT. Translating gives CACRAGRRSMNTEAFF. The chain carries TRBV30 and TRBJ1-1; possible D gene TRBD1, 5 bases. In germline, CDR1 is GTSNPN, CDR2 SVGIG (reference sequence). The CDR3 consists of 16 residues. Trimming took off 6 bases at V and 0 bases at J, with 20 bases between the two ends.